The rows below give T cell receptor beta chains drawn from one sample of a study of blood T cell repertoires in COVID-19. Generated by immunoSEQ multiplex PCR, the TCRdb table keeps only in-frame clones and is missing some. In the table there are about 230,000 clones, 81% of which are singletons. Material for sequencing was peripheral blood. The receptors derive from a woman over 75 with acute or convalescent COVID-19. Both conserved end residues are part of each CDR3. D genes are given only for firm matches. Size is stated for part of the rows, as once, few or many counts, or as a class when the clone is expanded.

D	V	size	J	CDR3	DNA
NA	TRBV4-2	NA	TRBJ1-1	CASSQDNRAGSTEAFF	TGTGCCAGCAGCCAAGATAATCGGGCGGGGAGCACTGAAGCTTTCTTT
TRBD1	TRBV25-1	once	TRBJ1-3	CASSDPGTAGNTIYF	TGTGCCAGCAGTGATCCCGGGACAGCAGGAAACACCATATATTTT
NA	TRBV6-5	NA	TRBJ1-1	CASRSRVSGTEAFF	TGTGCCAGCAGGAGCAGGGTGAGTGGCACTGAAGCTTTCTTT
NA	TRBV3-1/TRBV3-2	NA	TRBJ1-2	CASSQDSVSYGYTF	TGTGCCAGCAGCCAAGATTCAGTCAGCTATGGCTACACCTTC
NA	TRBV7-2	NA	TRBJ1-1	CASSLAGSSNTEAFF	TGTGCCAGCAGCTTAGCTGGCAGTTCTAACACTGAAGCTTTCTTT
TRBD2	TRBV5-8	once	TRBJ2-3	CASSLSLGGSTDTQYF	TGTGCCAGCAGCTTGTCGCTCGGCGGGAGTACAGATACGCAGTATTTT
TRBD1	TRBV3-1/TRBV3-2	NA	TRBJ1-1	CASSPTGAFYTEAFF	TGTGCCAGCAGCCCAACAGGGGCGTTCTACACTGAAGCTTTCTTT
TRBD2	TRBV7-2	NA	TRBJ2-1	CASSLEVAGGYNEQFF	TGTGCCAGCAGCTTAGAGGTAGCGGGGGGTTACAATGAGCAGTTCTTC
TRBD1	TRBV20-1	NA	TRBJ1-2	CSARDDRAYTF	TGCAGTGCTAGAGATGACAGGGCCTACACCTTC
NA	TRBV3-1/TRBV3-2	NA	TRBJ2-3	CASSQALLTRTDTQYF	TGTGCCAGCAGCCAAGCCCTACTTACTCGCACAGATACGCAGTATTTT
NA	TRBV5-1	NA	TRBJ2-3	CASSLVVAGGSADTQYF	TGCGCCAGCAGCTTGGTAGTGGCCGGGGGTTCAGCCGATACGCAGTATTTT
NA	TRBV5-1	NA	TRBJ2-5	CASSPDRQGQETQYF	TGCGCCAGCAGCCCGGACCGGCAGGGTCAAGAGACCCAGTACTTC
TRBD2	TRBV5-4	NA	TRBJ2-4	CASSTGLAGENIQYF	TGTGCCAGCAGCACGGGACTAGCGGGCGAAAACATTCAGTACTTC
NA	TRBV5-1	NA	TRBJ1-4	CASSLAGGTNEKLFF	TGCGCCAGCAGCTTGGCGGGGGGGACTAATGAAAAACTGTTTTTT
NA	TRBV11-2	many	TRBJ2-2	CASSSNFGELFF	TGTGCCAGCAGCTCAAACTTCGGGGAGCTGTTTTTT
TRBD1	TRBV7-2	NA	TRBJ1-2	CASSLRQGADGYTF	TGTGCCAGCAGCCTACGACAGGGGGCGGATGGCTACACCTTC
NA	TRBV7-7	few	TRBJ2-1	CASSLGLYNEQFF	TGTGCCAGCAGCTTAGGACTCTACAATGAGCAGTTCTTC
TRBD1	TRBV9	NA	TRBJ1-2	CASSADRGYGYTF	TGTGCCAGCAGCGCCGACAGGGGCTATGGCTACACCTTC
TRBD2	TRBV7-3	NA	TRBJ2-1	CASSLMTSGDNEQFF	TGTGCCAGCAGCCTGATGACTAGCGGGGACAATGAGCAGTTCTTC
TRBD1	TRBV27	NA	TRBJ2-7	CASRATGTGSYEQYF	TGTGCCAGCAGGGCCACCGGGACAGGATCCTACGAGCAGTACTTC
NA	TRBV3-1/TRBV3-2	few	TRBJ1-6	CASSQNQGRSPLHF	TGTGCCAGCAGCCAAAATCAGGGTAGGTCACCCCTCCACTTT
TRBD1	TRBV4-1	NA	TRBJ2-2	CASSQGKGTGDTGELFF	TGCGCCAGCAGCCAAGGAAAGGGCACAGGGGACACCGGGGAGCTGTTTTTT
NA	TRBV28	NA	TRBJ1-2	CASSLRRVSGYGYTF	TGTGCCAGCAGTTTAAGGAGGGTGTCTGGCTATGGCTACACCTTC